The present entry profiles one T cell receptor beta chain with its context. Which antigen it targets is not known. Base qualities are not recorded, but no much larger clone differs from it by a single base. This record belongs to a study of beta chain features in type 1 diabetes (dated by TCRdb to about 2018). Looking at the study overall: Mean age, gender distribution, total cell number and subset yield did not differ between patients and healthy donors. A total of roughly 99,000,000 sorted cells were examined across all samples, and the number of cells per subset was strongly correlated with RNA yield. Regulatory and stem cell-like memory subsets were isolated from only 8 patients and roughly eight healthy donors, whereas naive and central memory subsets came from all 30 or so donors. The study compared the TCRB repertoires of sorted circulating CD4+ T cell subsets in recently diagnosed type 1 diabetes patients with those in matched healthy donors. Results the study describes overall, beyond this receptor: Patients with type 1 diabetes made fewer insertions and deleted more nucleotides at VDJ recombination sites, implying thymic rearrangement abnormalities. PCR might favor shorter templates, but patient and control samples were amplified and corrected together, so any skew would affect both groups equally. Type 1 diabetes patients showed a moderate but significant shortening of TCRB CDR3 length in all four CD4+ subsets. Because cDNA rather than genomic DNA was sequenced, highly expressing activated cells could have been over-represented, although no difference in activation and CD3 levels was found between groups. Naive, central memory and regulatory TCRB repertoires appeared more similar among patients than among healthy donors. HLA sub-analyses involved small numbers of individuals, so any influence of HLA type on TCRB rearrangement remained unresolved.

All of the isolated RNA was reverse transcribed with the High Capacity cDNA Reverse Transcription Kit, so expressed TCRB transcripts were sequenced. Deep immunoSEQ sequencing was performed on naive, central memory and regulatory T cell samples, with an average of roughly 3.5 million total reads per sample. After sorted cells were lysed in RLT buffer, RNA was extracted with DNase-treated RNeasy Micro or Mini kits, with the choice depending on cell number. Each cell subset was processed separately to prevent cross-contamination, with patient and healthy donor samples processed together. Using the immunoSEQ multiplex PCR, TCRB sequences were amplified from cDNA into 87-bp fragments spanning the CDR3 region. Amplicons were sequenced on the Illumina HiSeq platform. For the original study's pipeline: Synthetic template baselines were used to correct PCR bias computationally, reads within Hamming distance 2 were collapsed together, and singletons that could not be merged were discarded. Reads were aligned against IMGT so that V, D and J genes, CDR3 length and insertions or deletions at six rearrangement sites could be assigned. Within each subset, clonotype counts were normalized to sorted cell number, after which true diversity and Gini coefficients were computed with the tcR R package. The overlap coefficient, calculated on TCRB nucleotide sequences, was used to quantify repertoire sharing. As a proxy for the pre-selection repertoire, out-of-frame TCRB sequences from naive cells were analyzed. TCRdb provides this immuneACCESS table in a form limited to in-frame rearrangements. Some clones are lacking; in checked studies, under half of them reflect an unresolved V gene, and why the rest are absent is not known. That table gives V, J and clone size, and the DNA gave D and trimming. This sample has some 660,000 clones in its table, and roughly an eighth of those were observed once. The ten most abundant clones make up around 0.04% of the sample.

Each donor gave one peripheral blood draw, roughly 120 mL on average, collected into heparinised tubes. A BD FACSAria II was used to sort naive, central memory, regulatory and stem cell-like memory CD4+ T cells with a panel that included CD45RO, CCR7, CD25, CD127, CD95 and CD27. Every sorted population had a purity above 95%. PBMCs were isolated right away by Lymphoprep density gradient centrifugation and were stained directly, without culture. To minimize batch effects, samples were stained and sorted in pairs, one healthy donor with one patient per experiment. The CDR3, from cysteine to phenylalanine, totals 14 residues. Only the CDR3 DNA stays, 42 bases, in frame from base 1. The germline V gene (reference sequence) provides CDR1 GTSNPN and CDR2 SVGIG. Unmatched junction bases come to 12, with V trimmed by 8 bases and J by 2 bases.

Recombination joined TRBV30 with TRBJ2-7; the junction holds 7 bases that match TRBD2. Source material: naive CD4+ T cells from blood. The cell subset or site label of this sample denotes: true naive CD4+ T cells. The source of this sequence is a man between 18 and 35 years old with type 1 diabetes. The nucleotide sequence reads TGTGCCCGGGCCGTTGGAGGGAGGGCCTACGAGCAGTACTTC. This gives the protein CARAVGGRAYEQYF. Extended through the reference TRBV30 and TRBJ2-7 proteins, this CDR3 yields the full variable domain: SQTIHQWPATLVQPVGSPLSLECTVEGTSNPNLYWYRQAAGRGLQLLFYSVGIGQISSEVPQNLSASRPQDRQFILSSKKLLLSDSGFYLCARAVGGRAYEQYFGPGTRLTVT.